Sequencing of this TCR beta chain was carried out in a study of blood T cells in healthy people across ages. The use of a sample-barcoded 5' primer and a J-beta primer mix characterized a second PCR of roughly 7 to 11 cycles. Any given sample supplied a minimum of 3 million CDR3-containing paired-end reads. MiXCR was run by TCRdb on the 5' RACE reads, yielding one entry per CDR3 protein. The table lists 1,800,000 or so distinct CDR3 sequences, around 42% of them singletons. Regarding this clonotype: The antigen remains undetermined.

Whole-study results and caveats: Since the PBMCs were unsorted, naive and antigen-experienced cells could not be conclusively compared.

For every donor, a draw yielded around 9.4 milliliters of peripheral blood. The CDR3 length is 15 residues. The V and J ends lost 3 bases and 13 bases respectively, with 22 bases between them. The sequence was collected from a human donor in good health. Sequencing input: blood. This chain uses TRBV12-3 or TRBV12-4 with TRBJ2-4; D is perhaps TRBD1 (6 bases). The CDR3 bases are TGTGCCAGCAGTTTGGGTGCAGGGGCTCCCTCTAAGCAGTACTTC. Translating gives CASSLGAGAPSKQYF.